This TCR beta chain was sequenced during a study of beta chain features in type 1 diabetes. Findings and caveats of the study: Type 1 diabetes patients showed a moderate but significant shortening of TCRB CDR3s in all four CD4+ subsets. Naive, central memory and Treg TCRB repertoires appeared more alike in patients than in healthy donors. Small HLA sub-analyses could not settle whether HLA shapes TCRB rearrangement.

In the case of this clone: Its antigen is unknown.

Investigators reverse transcribed all isolated RNA, so they sequenced expressed TCRB transcripts. Generated by immunoSEQ multiplex PCR, the TCRdb table keeps only in-frame clones and is missing some. The sample contains about half a million clones, 30% of which appear only once. The clonotype originates from a man younger than 35 in good health. Sequencing input: naive CD4+ T cells from blood.

This CDR3 is CASSREGTSGTLNTGELFF. For the CDR3, the DNA is TGCGCCAGCAGCCGAGAAGGGACTAGCGGAACATTGAACACCGGGGAGCTGTTTTTT. The chain employs TRBV4-3 and TRBJ2-2, with 11 bases lining up with TRBD2. V lost 4 bases to trimming and J lost 1 base; unmatched junction nucleotides: 11. CDR1 LGHNA and CDR2 YSLEER come from the germline V gene. CDR3 size: 19 residues.